The 16 T cell receptor beta chains in this list originate from one sample, sequenced in a study of cytomegalovirus exposure and HLA in healthy donors. 13 Jbeta primers and 60 Vbeta primers were used for the PCR. Profiled with immunoSEQ multiplex PCR; TCRdb holds only in-frame clones, not every one. The data show about 140,000 clones, approximately 71% seen once. Material: PBMCs. The origin of the receptors is a man younger than 40 in good health and CMV-seropositive.

The chain is built from TRBV21-1 and TRBJ2-4; the table's D gene call, TRBD2, was not cross checked with the DNA. TRBV21-1 is tagged as a pseudogene. The CDR3 is 15 amino acids. In DNA, the CDR3 is TGTGCCAGCAGCAAAAAGCGGAGCTTTGAAGACATTCAGTACTTC. This gives the protein CASSKKRSFEDIQYF.

J is TRBJ2-5 and V is TRBV18, with D unresolved. Germline V gene lookup returns CDR1 KGHSH and CDR2 LQKENI. V dropped 3 bases and J dropped 1 base, with 9 bases sitting between them. This CDR3 has 14 residues. The CDR3 coding sequence is TGTGCCAGCTCACCTCGACAAGCCCAAGAGACCCAGTACTTC. The encoded protein is CASSPRQAQETQYF.

The J gene is TRBJ2-7, the V gene TRBV4-1; 8 bases are a match to TRBD1. Unmatched junction bases numbered 6, after V lost 1 base and J lost 7 bases. CDR1 and CDR2 (germline): MGHRA, YSYEKL. The CDR3 has 14 residues. CDR3 nucleotide sequence: TGCGCCAGCAGCCAAGCGTCGGGGACAGGTGAGCAGTACTTC. Translated: CASSQASGTGEQYF.

The V gene is TRBV27, the J gene TRBJ2-7, with D tentatively TRBD1 (5 bases). The CDR3 length is 11 residues. V gave up 10 bases and J gave up 3 bases, with 10 bases separating them. CDR1 is MNHEY and CDR2 is SMNVEV in the germline V gene (reference sequence). This CDR3 reads CATKTVYEQYF. The CDR3 DNA reads as TGTGCCACTAAGACAGTCTACGAGCAGTACTTC.

The chain combines TRBV6-1 with TRBJ2-1, with D possibly being TRBD2 (6 bases). The CDR3 has 15 residues. Per germline, CDR1 MNHNS and CDR2 SASEGT. The V gene lost 7 bases and the J gene lost 7 bases, with 20 bases spanning the gap. In DNA, the CDR3 is TGTGCCAGCACCTCGGGACTCTACTCCACGAATGAGCAGTTCTTC. This gives the protein CASTSGLYSTNEQFF.

This clone is a singleton in its sample. V and J are TRBV28 and TRBJ2-3, with no clear D. The CDR3 totals 13 residues. The germline V gene encodes CDR1 MDHEN and CDR2 SYDVKM. V was pared by 8 bases and J by 4 bases, with 13 bases between. CDR3 bases: TGTGCCAGCCTCAAGGCGGCCCCAGATACGCAGTATTTT. The encoded protein is CASLKAAPDTQYF.

This clone was observed a few times. The V gene is TRBV7-3, the J gene TRBJ1-1, with 7 nucleotides matching TRBD1. The ends lost 0 bases at V and 1 base at J; junction bases unmatched: 8. CDR1 is SGHTA, CDR2 FQGTGA, per germline. The CDR3 covers 17 residues. CDR3 sequence: CASSLTPRDRPNTEAFF. CDR3 sequence (DNA): TGTGCCAGCAGCTTAACGCCCCGGGACAGACCGAACACTGAAGCTTTCTTT.

The rearrangement joins TRBV4-1 to TRBJ1-2; possible D gene TRBD1, 5 bases. Germline CDR1 MGHRA, CDR2 YSYEKL. CDR3 length: 17 residues. V gave up 3 bases and J gave up 8 bases, with 25 bases separating them. The CDR3 sequence is CASSQDKMTETSWGYTF. The DNA for the CDR3 is TGCGCCAGCAGCCAGGACAAGATGACAGAGACATCTTGGGGCTACACCTTC.

V is TRBV30 and J is TRBJ1-2; D gene unclear. Germline CDR1 is GTSNPN and CDR2 is SVGIG (reference sequence). Trimming stripped 3 bases from V and 4 bases from J, with 9 bases between. The CDR3 length is 12 residues. The CDR3 region is CAWREGGYGYTF. The CDR3 DNA reads TGTGCCTGGAGGGAGGGCGGCTATGGCTACACCTTC.

The chain uses TRBV7-6 and TRBJ2-7, with a weak D call TRBD1 (5 bases). The CDR3 consists of 15 residues. Per the germline V gene, CDR1 is SGHVS and CDR2 is FNYEAQ. Trimming removed 5 bases from V and 3 bases from J, with 17 bases in between. The CDR3 DNA sequence: TGTGCCAGCAGCCCAGTCCAGGGCCTCAACTACGAGCAGTACTTC. It codes for CASSPVQGLNYEQYF.

The genes are TRBV18 and TRBJ2-5; 8 bases line up with TRBD1. The tail of the sequence fits TRBJ2-7 better, so the J call may be wrong. CDR3 size: 14 residues. The germline V gene encodes CDR1 KGHSH and CDR2 LQKENI. This CDR3 reads CASSPTGGTYEQYF. CDR3 in DNA: TGTGCCAGCTCACCAACAGGGGGAACCTACGAGCAGTACTTC.

This chain links TRBV11-2 with TRBJ2-5, with 7 bases aligning to TRBD1. V lost 5 bases to trimming and J lost 2 bases; unmatched junction nucleotides: 8. In germline, CDR1 is SGHAT, CDR2 FQNNGV. The CDR3 consists of 15 residues. The chain's CDR3 is CASSPQGSKQETQYF. As DNA, the CDR3 is TGTGCCAGCAGCCCACAGGGGTCCAAGCAAGAGACCCAGTACTTC.

This chain links TRBV28 with TRBJ1-1; 7 bases agree with TRBD1. Germline V CDR1 and CDR2: MDHEN, SYDVKM. V shed 6 bases, J shed 6 bases, and the junction held 7 bases outside the gene matches. The CDR3 has 13 amino acids. CDR3 in amino acids: CASSYQGVPEAFF. In nucleotides, the CDR3 is TGTGCCAGCAGCTACCAGGGGGTCCCTGAAGCTTTCTTT.

The V and J genes are TRBV27 and TRBJ2-1; 8 bases are a match to TRBD1. The length of the CDR3 is 15 residues. Germline loops: CDR1 MNHEY, CDR2 SMNVEV (reference sequence). V lost 6 bases, J lost 3 bases, and 7 bases stayed unmatched. The CDR3 loop is CASSPATGGYNEQFF. The CDR3 nucleotides are TGTGCCAGCAGCCCGGCCACAGGGGGCTACAATGAGCAGTTCTTC.

V is TRBV6-5 and J is TRBJ2-1, with 9 bases matching TRBD1. The CDR3 length is 16 residues. V was pared by 4 bases and J by 4 bases, with 8 bases of the junction left unmatched. Germline CDR1 is MNHEY and CDR2 is SVGAGI. CDR3 protein: CASSSQGAVLYNEQFF. CDR3 nucleotides: TGTGCCAGCAGTTCACAGGGGGCGGTTTTATACAATGAGCAGTTCTTC.

The chain combines TRBV5-1 with TRBJ2-3; 8 nucleotides align to TRBD1. Germline CDR1 reads SGHRS; CDR2 reads YFSETQ. The CDR3 extends over 22 amino acids. Germline trimming cut 7 bases from V and 2 bases from J; bases unmatched to any gene: 30. The chain's CDR3 is CASFIKQGEGRTTTGNTDTQYF. The CDR3 DNA reads as TGCGCCAGCTTCATCAAACAGGGGGAAGGGAGGACTACAACCGGGAACACAGATACGCAGTATTTT.